The TCR beta chain under discussion was sequenced for a study of T cells in Graves' hyperthyroidism and ophthalmopathy. This clonotype was observed many times. What was amplified from RNA transcripts were TCR beta CDR3 regions. The TCR CDR3 was amplified in a first-round RT-PCR using the HTBI primer set. TCRdb re-derived calls from the multiplex PCR reads in MiXCR, one entry per CDR3 protein. The sample includes hundreds of thousands of distinct CDR3 sequences, about 16% of them seen just once. Orbital computed tomography and thyroid ultrasound, together with serum TRAb and thyroxine and clinical symptoms, were used for diagnoses. This CDR3 contains 15 residues. Germline V gives CDR1 SEHNR, CDR2 FQNEAQ (reference sequence). The V end was cut by 2 bases, the J end by 3 bases, with 13 bases between.

Material: blood. The genes are TRBV7-9 and TRBJ2-5, with D possibly TRBD1 on 6 matching bases. The TCR was taken from a woman in her 30s with Graves' hyperthyroidism. CDR3 coding DNA: TGTGCCAGCAGCTTACTGGGACAAGGGAAAGAGACCCAGTACTTC. Translating it yields CASSLLGQGKETQYF.